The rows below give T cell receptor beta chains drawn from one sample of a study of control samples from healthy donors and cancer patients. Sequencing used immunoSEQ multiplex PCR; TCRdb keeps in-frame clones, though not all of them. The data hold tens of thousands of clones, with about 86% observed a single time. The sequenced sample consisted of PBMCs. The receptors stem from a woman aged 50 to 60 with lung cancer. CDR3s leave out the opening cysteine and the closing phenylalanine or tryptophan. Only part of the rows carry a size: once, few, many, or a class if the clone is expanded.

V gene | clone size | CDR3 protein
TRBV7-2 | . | ASSPRILGEQY
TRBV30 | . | AWSEDSYEQY
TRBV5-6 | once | ASSSEKENQPQH
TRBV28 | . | ASTMGQRNEKLF
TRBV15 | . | ATSRESPYSGNTGELF
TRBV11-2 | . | ASSSINEKLF
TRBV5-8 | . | ASSLWGEAF
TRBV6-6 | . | ASSYGTGAETQY
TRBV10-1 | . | ASSSIWGTQY
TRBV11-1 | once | ASSPRQGANSPLH
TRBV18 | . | ASSPGVADTQY
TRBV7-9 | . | ASSFRQKNTEAF
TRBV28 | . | ASSLRPGSSYEQY
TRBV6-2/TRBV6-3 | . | ASSSSGGFTDTQY
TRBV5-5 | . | ASSLRRDPSTDTQY
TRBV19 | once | ASRTGATNEKLF
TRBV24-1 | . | ATSGTGRTDTQY
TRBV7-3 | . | ASSLSSGSSTDTQY
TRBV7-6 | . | ASSLDQGESTEAF
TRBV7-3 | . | ASSLTGGGTEAF
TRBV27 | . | ASSPLLLEGATDEQF
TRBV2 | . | ASSEDRDYGYT
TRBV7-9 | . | ASSAQTGGREKLF
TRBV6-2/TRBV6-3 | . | ASSLPDRRGYT
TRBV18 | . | ASSPLPFASGSTEAF
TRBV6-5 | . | ASRPYRGNQPQH
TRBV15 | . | ATSRDRDSYGYT
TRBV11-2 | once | ASSSLNVYNEQF
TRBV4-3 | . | ASSQTGEGYGYT
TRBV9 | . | ASSARQNSPLH
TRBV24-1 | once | ATSDRYGYT
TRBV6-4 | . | ASSEPAGANVLT
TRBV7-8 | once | ASSLVQGVNTEAF
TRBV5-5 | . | ASSLHRGLDTEAF
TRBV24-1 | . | ATSRAGYTGELF
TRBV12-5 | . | ASGFRNSNQPQH
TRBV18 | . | ASSPISLADSTDTQY
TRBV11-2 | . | ASSFRGLAGNTGELF
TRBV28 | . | ASSSTEEQY